This T cell receptor beta chain was profiled in a study of cytomegalovirus exposure and HLA in healthy donors. Trimming cost V 8 bases and J 5 bases; bases outside gene matches: 9. CDR1 is WSHSY and CDR2 is SAAADI in the germline V gene. The CDR3 loop spans 14 amino acids. For this clone: Its antigen is still unknown.

PCR amplification relied on 60 Vbeta primers (plus 13 Jbeta primers). Method: immunoSEQ multiplex PCR; TCRdb's copy keeps in-frame clones and lacks some. The table includes more than 150,000 clones, roughly 79% detected once. Study-level points and caveats: The study put some 150 TCR beta chains on its list as cytomegalovirus-associated. Per published reports, the classifier diagnosed cytomegalovirus status with high specificity and sensitivity. Presence/absence analyses supposed approximately even sequencing depth among donors. Later analysis found that TCR beta chains associated with HLA were more clonally expanded than other, equally common chains.

The genes are TRBV10-2 and TRBJ2-7, with 10 bases matching TRBD1. The source material was PBMCs. The TCR comes from a man between 40 and 49 years old in good health and CMV-seronegative. For the CDR3, the DNA is TGCGCCAGCGGATTTTGGGACAGGGGCAACGAGCAGTACTTC. Protein product: CASGFWDRGNEQYF.